This TCR beta chain was sequenced for a study of blood T cell repertoires in COVID-19. Study summary: Sources were T cells, B-cell-depleted T cells, or PBMCs; the material itself was cDNA or gDNA.

All enrollees were about 18 to 100 years old and from around 25 US areas. V lost 1 base to trimming and J lost 8 bases, with 11 bases between them. CDR1 is KGHDR, CDR2 SFDVKD, per germline. This CDR3 has 14 amino acids. Here immunoSEQ multiplex PCR was the method, and the copy in TCRdb shows in-frame clones only, minus some. The sample includes about 440,000 clones, roughly 85% of them seen just once. The sequenced material came from PBMCs or T cells enriched from blood (not recorded which). The TCR sequence derives from a woman under 30 with acute COVID-19. The genes are TRBV24-1 and TRBJ1-5; D unclear. The CDR3 loop reads CATSDLSGIEPQHF. The CDR3 DNA reads as TGTGCCACCAGTGATTTATCCGGGATTGAGCCCCAGCATTTT.